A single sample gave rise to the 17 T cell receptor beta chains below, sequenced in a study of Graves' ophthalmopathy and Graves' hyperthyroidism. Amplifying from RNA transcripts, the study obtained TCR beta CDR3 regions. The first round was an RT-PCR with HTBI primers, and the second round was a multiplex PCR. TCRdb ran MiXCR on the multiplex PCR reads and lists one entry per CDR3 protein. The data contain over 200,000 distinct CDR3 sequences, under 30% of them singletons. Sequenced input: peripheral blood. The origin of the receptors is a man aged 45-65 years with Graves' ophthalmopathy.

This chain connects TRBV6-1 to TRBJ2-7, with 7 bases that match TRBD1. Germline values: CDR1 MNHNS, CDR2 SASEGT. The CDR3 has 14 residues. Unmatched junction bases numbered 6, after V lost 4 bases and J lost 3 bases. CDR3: CASSGSGQSYEQYF. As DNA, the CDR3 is TGTGCCAGCAGTGGGTCGGGACAGAGCTACGAGCAGTACTTC.

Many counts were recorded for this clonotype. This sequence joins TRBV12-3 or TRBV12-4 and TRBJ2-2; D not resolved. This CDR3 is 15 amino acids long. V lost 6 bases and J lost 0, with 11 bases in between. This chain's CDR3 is CASSRPPPNTGELFF. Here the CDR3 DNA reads TGTGCCAGCAGCCGGCCCCCGCCGAACACCGGGGAGCTGTTTTTT.

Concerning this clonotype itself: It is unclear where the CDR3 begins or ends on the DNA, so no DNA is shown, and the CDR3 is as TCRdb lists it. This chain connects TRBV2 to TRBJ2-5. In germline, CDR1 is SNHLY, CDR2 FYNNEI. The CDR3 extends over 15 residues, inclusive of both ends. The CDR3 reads CASSTSWGSQETQYF.

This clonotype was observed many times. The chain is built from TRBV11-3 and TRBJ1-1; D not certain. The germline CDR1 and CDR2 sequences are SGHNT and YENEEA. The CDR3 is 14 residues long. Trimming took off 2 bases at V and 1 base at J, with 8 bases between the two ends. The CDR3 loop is CASSLNRANTEAFF. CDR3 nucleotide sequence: TGTGCCAGCAGCTTAAACAGAGCGAACACTGAAGCTTTCTTT.

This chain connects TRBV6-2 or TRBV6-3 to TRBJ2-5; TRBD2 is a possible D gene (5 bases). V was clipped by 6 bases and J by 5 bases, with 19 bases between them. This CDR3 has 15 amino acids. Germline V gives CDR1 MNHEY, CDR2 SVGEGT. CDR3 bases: TGTGCCAGCAGCCGAGGCGGGTGGGGTGAGGAGACCCAGTACTTC. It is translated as CASSRGGWGEETQYF.

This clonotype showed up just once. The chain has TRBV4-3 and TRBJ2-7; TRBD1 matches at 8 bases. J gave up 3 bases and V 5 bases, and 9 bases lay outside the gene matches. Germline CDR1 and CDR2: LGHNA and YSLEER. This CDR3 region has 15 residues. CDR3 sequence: CASSLEGTGVYEQYF. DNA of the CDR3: TGCGCCAGCAGCTTAGAGGGGACAGGTGTCTACGAGCAGTACTTC.

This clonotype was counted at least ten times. CDR3: CASSMGQMEQYF. The CDR3 region has the DNA TGTGCCAGTAGTATGGGACAGATGGAGCAGTACTTC. V usage is TRBV19 and J usage is TRBJ2-7, with 7 positions matching TRBD1. V lost 3 bases and J lost 7; bases outside the gene matches: 3. This CDR3 spans 12 amino acids. The germline CDR1 and CDR2 sequences are LNHDA and SQIVND (reference sequence).

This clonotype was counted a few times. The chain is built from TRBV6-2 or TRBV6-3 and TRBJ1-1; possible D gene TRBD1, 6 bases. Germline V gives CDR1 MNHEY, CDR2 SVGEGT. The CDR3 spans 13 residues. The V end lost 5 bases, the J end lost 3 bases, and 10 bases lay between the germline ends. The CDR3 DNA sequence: TGTGCCAGCAGTCGCCCAGGGGACACTGAAGCTTTCTTT. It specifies CASSRPGDTEAFF.

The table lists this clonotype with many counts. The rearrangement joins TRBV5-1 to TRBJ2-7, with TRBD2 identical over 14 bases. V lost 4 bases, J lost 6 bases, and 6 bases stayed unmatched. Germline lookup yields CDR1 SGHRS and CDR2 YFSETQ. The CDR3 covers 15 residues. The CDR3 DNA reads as TGCGCCAGCAGCCGGACCGGACTAGCGGGAGGCGAGCAGTACTTC. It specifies CASSRTGLAGGEQYF.

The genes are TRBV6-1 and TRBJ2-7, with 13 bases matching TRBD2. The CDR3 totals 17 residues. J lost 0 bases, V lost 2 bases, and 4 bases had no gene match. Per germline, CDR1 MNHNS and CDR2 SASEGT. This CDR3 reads CASSEPRLAGGSYEQYF. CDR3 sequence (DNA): TGTGCCAGCAGTGAACCGAGACTAGCGGGAGGCTCCTACGAGCAGTACTTC.

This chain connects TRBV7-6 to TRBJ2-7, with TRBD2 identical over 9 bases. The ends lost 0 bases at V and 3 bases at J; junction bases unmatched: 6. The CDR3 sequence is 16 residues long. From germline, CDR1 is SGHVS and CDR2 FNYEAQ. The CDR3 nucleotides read TGTGCCAGCAGCTTAGCGAGTTGGACTAGCGACTACGAGCAGTACTTC. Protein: CASSLASWTSDYEQYF.

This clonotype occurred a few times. CDR3 bases: TGTGCCAGCAGTGTTCTCGGTTACGAGCAGTACTTC. It specifies CASSVLGYEQYF. V and J are TRBV6-1 and TRBJ2-7; D not resolved. The CDR3 length is 12 residues. Germline V lookup: CDR1 MNHNS, CDR2 SASEGT. V lost 4 bases and J lost 4, with 8 bases in between.

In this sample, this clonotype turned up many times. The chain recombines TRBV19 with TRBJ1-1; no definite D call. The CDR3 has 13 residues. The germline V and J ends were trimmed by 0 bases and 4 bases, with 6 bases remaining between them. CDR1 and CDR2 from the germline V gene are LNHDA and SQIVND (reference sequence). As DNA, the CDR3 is TGTGCCAGTAGTATAGATCGGGTCACTGAAGCTTTCTTT. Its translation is CASSIDRVTEAFF.

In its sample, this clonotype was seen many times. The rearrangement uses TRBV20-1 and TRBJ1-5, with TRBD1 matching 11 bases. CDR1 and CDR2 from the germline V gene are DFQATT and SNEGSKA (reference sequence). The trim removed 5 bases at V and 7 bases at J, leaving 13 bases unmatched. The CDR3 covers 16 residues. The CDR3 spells CSAFTHPGQGVQPQHF. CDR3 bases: TGCAGTGCTTTTACCCACCCGGGACAGGGGGTCCAGCCCCAGCATTTT.

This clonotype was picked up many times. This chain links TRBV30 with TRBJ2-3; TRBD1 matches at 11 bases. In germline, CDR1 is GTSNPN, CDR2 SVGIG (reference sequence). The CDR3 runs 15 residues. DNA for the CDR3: TGTGCGTTGGACAGGGGGCTGATCGAAACAGATACGCAGTATTTT. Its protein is CALDRGLIETDTQYF. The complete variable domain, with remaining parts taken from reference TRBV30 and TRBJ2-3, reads SQTIHQWPATLVQPVGSPLSLECTVEGTSNPNLYWYRQAAGRGLQLLFYSVGIGQISSEVPQNLSASRPQDRQFILSSKKLLLSDSGFYLCALDRGLIETDTQYFGPGTRLTVL.

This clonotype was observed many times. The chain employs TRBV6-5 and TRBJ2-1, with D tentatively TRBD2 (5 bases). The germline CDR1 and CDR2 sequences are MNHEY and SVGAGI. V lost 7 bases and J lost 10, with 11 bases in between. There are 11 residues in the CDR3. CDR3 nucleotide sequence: TGTGCCAGCACCTCTGGAGGCGAGCAGTTCTTC. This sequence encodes CASTSGGEQFF.

DNA for the CDR3: TGTGCCAGCAGCCATGGACTAGCGGAGTACCAAGAGACCCAGTACTTC. It specifies CASSHGLAEYQETQYF. This chain links TRBV11-2 with TRBJ2-5; 10 nucleotides agree with TRBD2. CDR1 and CDR2 (germline): SGHAT, FQNNGV. The V segment lost 5 bases and the J segment 0 bases; nucleotides outside the gene matches: 6. The CDR3 totals 16 residues.